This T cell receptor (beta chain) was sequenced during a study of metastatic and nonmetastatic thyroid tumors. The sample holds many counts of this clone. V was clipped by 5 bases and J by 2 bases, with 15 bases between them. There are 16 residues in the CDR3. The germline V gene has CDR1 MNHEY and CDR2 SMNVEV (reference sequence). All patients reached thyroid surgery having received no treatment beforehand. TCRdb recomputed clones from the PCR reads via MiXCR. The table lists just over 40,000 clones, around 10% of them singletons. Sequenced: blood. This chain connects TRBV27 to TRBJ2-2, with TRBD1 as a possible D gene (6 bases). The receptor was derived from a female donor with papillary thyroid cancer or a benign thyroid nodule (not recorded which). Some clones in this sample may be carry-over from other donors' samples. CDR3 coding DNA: TGTGCCAGCAGTCCCCGGGACACCTTAAACACCGGGGAGCTGTTTTTT. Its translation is CASSPRDTLNTGELFF.